One and the same sample provided the 20 T cell receptor beta chains below, sequenced in a study of cytomegalovirus exposure and HLA in healthy donors. The study ran its PCR with 60 Vbeta and 13 Jbeta primers. Sequencing was performed with immunoSEQ multiplex PCR; in TCRdb, only in-frame clones are kept and a portion is missing. The data show 50,000 or so clones, approximately 85% seen once. The sample taken for sequencing was PBMCs. The receptors were gathered from a boy between 10 and 17 years old in good health and CMV-seropositive.

This sequence joins TRBV7-8 and TRBJ2-3, with D hard to call. Germline assignment: CDR1 SGHVS and CDR2 FQNEAQ. V lost 4 bases, J lost 7 bases, and 9 bases lay in between. The CDR3 is 12 residues long. CDR3 region: CASSSPFNTQYF. CDR3 coding DNA: TGTGCCAGCAGCTCTCCCTTTAATACGCAGTATTTT.

V gene TRBV14 combines with J gene TRBJ2-7, with TRBD2 as a possible D gene (5 bases). From germline, CDR1 is SGHDN and CDR2 FVKESK. This CDR3 spans 14 amino acids. Between the trimmed V and J ends, which lost 7 bases and 0 bases, there was a span of 13 bases. CDR3 in DNA: TGTGCCAGCACCCTTACGGGAAGCTCCTACGAGCAGTACTTC. This sequence encodes CASTLTGSSYEQYF.

The chain recombines TRBV10-1 with TRBJ2-3, with TRBD2 identical over 13 bases. This CDR3 is built from 16 residues. Germline trimming cut 6 bases from V and 6 bases from J; bases unmatched to any gene: 9. Per the germline V gene, CDR1 is WNHNN and CDR2 is SYGVQD (reference sequence). This CDR3 reads CASSERTSGGKDTQYF. The CDR3, as DNA: TGCGCCAGCAGCGAGAGGACTAGCGGGGGAAAGGATACGCAGTATTTT.

This rearrangement joins TRBV4-1 to TRBJ1-1; no clear D gene. Trimming removed 0 bases at V and 3 bases at J, with 8 bases between. The CDR3 is made up of 14 amino acids. Germline V gene data show CDR1 as MGHRA and CDR2 as YSYEKL. CDR3 coding DNA: TGCGCCAGCAGCCAAGAATACAGCTACACTGAAGCTTTCTTT. The encoded protein is CASSQEYSYTEAFF.

The chain couples TRBV5-1 to TRBJ1-4; TRBD1 matches at 7 bases. The CDR3 extends over 15 amino acids. Germline loops: CDR1 SGHRS, CDR2 YFSETQ. V was pared by 1 base and J by 6 bases, with 6 bases of the junction left unmatched. As DNA, the CDR3 is TGCGCCAGCAGCTTGTCCGGGACAGTAGATGAAAAACTGTTTTTT. This codes for CASSLSGTVDEKLFF.

V is TRBV27 and J is TRBJ2-7; 15 bases line up with TRBD2. Looked up from germline, CDR1 is MNHEY and CDR2 is SMNVEV (reference sequence). The CDR3 runs to 15 residues. V was pared by 6 bases and J by 2 bases, with 2 bases of the junction left unmatched. The CDR3 reads CASRGLAGGAYEQYF. In DNA form, the CDR3 reads TGTGCCAGCAGGGGACTAGCGGGGGGCGCCTACGAGCAGTACTTC.

The CDR3 coding sequence is TGTGCCAGCTCCAGGGGGCGCATCACTGAAGCTTTCTTT. Translating it yields CASSRGRITEAFF. The chain joins TRBV2 to TRBJ1-1; 8 bases map to TRBD1. Germline V gene sequence: CDR1 SNHLY, CDR2 FYNNEI. J was trimmed by 4 bases and V by 8 bases; bases with no gene match: 6. The CDR3 runs 13 residues. The entire variable domain, with the rest obtained from reference TRBV2 and TRBJ1-1, is as follows: EPEVTQTPSHQVTQMGQEVILRCVPISNHLYFYWYRQILGQKVEFLVSFYNNEISEKSEIFDDQFSVERPDGSNFTLKIRSTKLEDSAMYFCASSRGRITEAFFGQGTRLTVV.

The J gene is TRBJ2-7, the V gene TRBV6-1, with 10 bases identical to TRBD1. CDR3 length: 15 amino acids. Unmatched junction bases numbered 10, after V lost 4 bases and J lost 7 bases. Germline values: CDR1 MNHNS, CDR2 SASEGT. In DNA form, the CDR3 reads TGTGCCAGCAGTGTCCGGGACAGGGGTGTCCGGGAGCAGTACTTC. Protein product: CASSVRDRGVREQYF.

V usage is TRBV6-1 and J usage is TRBJ1-4; D is unresolved. This CDR3 is 15 amino acids long. Germline V CDR1 and CDR2: MNHNS, SASEGT. The germline V and J ends were trimmed by 7 bases and 0 bases, with 12 bases remaining between them. This CDR3 is CASKIAPPTNEKLFF. CDR3 DNA: TGTGCCAGCAAGATAGCCCCACCAACTAATGAAAAACTGTTTTTT.

The V call is TRBV10-3, the J call TRBJ2-5, with TRBD1 matching 7 bases. CDR1 and CDR2 (germline): ENHRY, SYGVKD. V trimming: 3 bases; J trimming: 1 base; junction bases outside the gene matches: 2. There are 14 residues in the CDR3. CDR3 DNA sequence: TGTGCCATCAGTGAAGACAGGGCCCAAGAGACCCAGTACTTC. Encoded protein: CAISEDRAQETQYF.

The rearrangement uses TRBV19 and TRBJ2-3; D not resolved. V was shortened by 1 base and J by 2 bases, with 7 bases between the two germline ends. CDR1 is LNHDA and CDR2 is SQIVND in the germline V gene (reference sequence). The length of the CDR3 is 14 residues. In nucleotides, the CDR3 is TGTGCCAGTAGTATAGTACTTTTCACAGATACGCAGTATTTT. Translated: CASSIVLFTDTQYF.

The sample holds a few counts of this clone. The germline gene is not matched at one end of the junction; a read error may be the cause. This chain joins TRBV7-9 and TRBJ2-7; D not resolved. This CDR3 is 13 amino acids long. In germline, CDR1 is SEHNR, CDR2 FQNEAQ (reference sequence). Written as DNA, the CDR3 is TGTTCCAGCTTGCGCGGTAGCTCCTACGAGCAGTACTTC. Translating gives CSSLRGSSYEQYF.

The chain combines TRBV15 with TRBJ2-4; no definite D call. The CDR3 has 13 amino acids. V shed 3 bases and J shed 6 bases, with 9 bases lying between them. The germline gives CDR1 LNHNV, CDR2 YYDKDF (reference sequence). DNA of the CDR3: TGTGCCACCAGCAGTACAGAGCCAAACATTCAGTACTTC. Residues: CATSSTEPNIQYF.

This clone was picked up one time. The chain is built from TRBV7-9 and TRBJ2-7; D gene ambiguous. V dropped 10 bases and J dropped 1 base, with 14 bases sitting between them. The CDR3 spans 13 residues. The germline CDR1 and CDR2 sequences are SEHNR and FQNEAQ (reference sequence). DNA of the CDR3: TGTGCCACCCGTCCCACCCGGTCCTACGAGCAGTACTTC. Its translation: CATRPTRSYEQYF.

The table lists this clone with a count of one. The CDR3 DNA is TGTGCCAGCAGCCAAGAGACCCAACAGCTGAACACTGAAGCTTTCTTT. It yields the protein CASSQETQQLNTEAFF. This chain connects TRBV4-2 to TRBJ1-1; D not certain. The CDR3 runs to 16 residues. Per germline, CDR1 LGHNA and CDR2 YNFKEQ. Trimming removed 0 bases from V and 0 bases from J, with 11 bases in between.

In nucleotides, the CDR3 is TGTGCCAGCAGTCTCGGACAGGGGGCCTACGAGCAGTACTTC. Translating gives CASSLGQGAYEQYF. The V and J genes are TRBV7-6 and TRBJ2-7, with TRBD1 identical over 10 bases. Trimming cost V 6 bases and J 2 bases; bases outside gene matches: 4. The CDR3 covers 14 residues. Germline loops: CDR1 SGHVS, CDR2 FNYEAQ.

The gene calls are TRBV9 and TRBJ1-4; 7 bases align to TRBD1. The junction had 5 bases not matched to a gene; V was cut back by 6 bases and J by 0 bases. The germline gives CDR1 SGDLS, CDR2 YYNGEE. The CDR3 consists of 15 residues. The DNA for the CDR3 is TGTGCCAGCAAGGGACAGAATACAACTAATGAAAAACTGTTTTTT. This sequence encodes CASKGQNTTNEKLFF.

The J gene is TRBJ2-2, the V gene TRBV5-1, with TRBD2 as a possible D gene (6 bases). V lost 4 bases and J lost 4, with 17 bases in between. CDR3 length: 16 amino acids. Looked up from germline, CDR1 is SGHRS and CDR2 is YFSETQ. This CDR3 reads CASSPEPGLGTGELFF. CDR3 DNA sequence: TGCGCCAGCAGCCCAGAGCCGGGACTGGGCACCGGGGAGCTGTTTTTT.

The chain recombines TRBV4-1 with TRBJ2-1; D perhaps matches TRBD1 (6 bases). The CDR3 length is 18 residues. Per germline, CDR1 MGHRA and CDR2 YSYEKL. V lost 5 bases and J 0 bases, leaving 20 bases between the germline ends. CDR3 amino acids: CASSYARLRGHSYNEQFF. The CDR3 coding sequence is TGCGCCAGCAGCTACGCCCGTCTCAGGGGTCACTCCTACAATGAGCAGTTCTTC.

Written as DNA, the CDR3 is TGTGCCAGCAGCTATAGCGGGGGGCCATGGAATGAGCAGTTCTTC. It encodes CASSYSGGPWNEQFF. The chain uses TRBV13 and TRBJ2-1, with 10 bases fitting TRBD2. Germline assignment: CDR1 PRHDT and CDR2 FYEKMQ (reference sequence). The CDR3 spans 15 residues. J lost 7 bases, V lost 4 bases, and 7 bases had no gene match.